This T cell receptor beta chain stems from a study of T cell responses to AZD1222 COVID-19 vaccine. Study-wide results and limits: Unmutated variant regions are reportedly targeted by nearly half of spike-specific TCRs.

This CDR3 has 17 residues. V lost 3 bases, J lost 6 bases, and 21 bases lay in between. Germline V lookup: CDR1 MRHNA, CDR2 SNTAGT. Worth noting for this clone: The target antigen is unknown.

Profiling relied on immunoSEQ multiplex PCR, and the TCRdb table lists in-frame clones only, not all of them. The sample lists about 170,000 clones, roughly 90% occurring once. The source of this sequence is an adult in good health. Sequencing used peripheral blood, obtained on day 0 of AZD1222 vaccination. The rearrangement joins TRBV6-4 to TRBJ2-1; no firm D call. CDR3 in DNA: TGTGCCAGCAGTGAGCCGCCCGACCCCGGGCGTCGCAATGAGCAGTTCTTC. Translated: CASSEPPDPGRRNEQFF.